Following are 27 T cell receptor beta chains from one sample sequenced in a study of T cells after yellow fever vaccination. TCRdb called the 5' RACE reads again in MiXCR, with one record for every CDR3 protein. The table lists about 300,000 distinct CDR3 sequences, approximately 7% of them singletons. The sample in question was PBMCs, obtained approximately 40 days after the first yellow fever vaccination. These receptor sequences come from a man between 18 and 29 years old who received the YFV17D yellow fever vaccine.

This clonotype was recorded many times. This sequence joins TRBV5-4 and TRBJ2-1; 10 bases are shared with TRBD2. CDR1 and CDR2 from the germline V gene are SGHNT and YYREEE (reference sequence). CDR3 size: 16 residues. V gave up 4 bases and J gave up 8 bases; unmatched junction bases: 12. CDR3 region: CASSLRGSGGADEQFF. The CDR3 coding sequence is TGTGCCAGCAGCCTTCGTGGAAGCGGGGGGGCAGATGAGCAGTTCTTC.

V and J are TRBV7-2 and TRBJ1-1, with D unclear. V was pared by 2 bases and J by 1 base, with 8 bases between. The V gene's germline CDR1 is SGHTA and CDR2 FQGNSA. This CDR3 has 14 amino acids. The DNA for the CDR3 is TGTGCCAGCAGCTTATGGGCAGGGAACACTGAAGCTTTCTTT. It specifies CASSLWAGNTEAFF.

This clonotype showed up many times. The chain couples TRBV5-1 to TRBJ1-1; unclear D gene. V was clipped by 2 bases and J by 3 bases, with 8 bases between them. Looked up from germline, CDR1 is SGHRS and CDR2 is YFSETQ. The CDR3 is 13 amino acids. As DNA, the CDR3 is TGCGCCAGCAGCTTCGGTGGATACACTGAAGCTTTCTTT. The encoded protein is CASSFGGYTEAFF.

This clonotype appeared a few times. The rearrangement joins TRBV12-3 or TRBV12-4 to TRBJ2-6; no firm D call. The CDR3 contains 15 residues. V was clipped by 6 bases and J by 0 bases, with 9 bases between them. In DNA form, the CDR3 reads TGTGCCAGCAGCACAACGGGCTCTGGGGCCAACGTCCTGACTTTC. As protein: CASSTTGSGANVLTF.

The chain links TRBV13 to TRBJ2-5; D is ambiguous. V lost 5 bases to trimming and J lost 4 bases, with 11 bases between them. This CDR3 spans 13 amino acids. CDR1 and CDR2 (germline): PRHDT, FYEKMQ (reference sequence). Here the CDR3 DNA reads TGTGCCAGCAGCCGTCGGACCCGAGAGACCCAGTACTTC. Translating it yields CASSRRTRETQYF.

V gene TRBV14 combines with J gene TRBJ2-5; TRBD2 agrees at 13 bases. The CDR3 has 16 residues. Germline CDR1 is SGHDN and CDR2 is FVKESK. V lost 5 bases, J lost 1 base, and 4 bases stayed unmatched. CDR3 in DNA: TGTGCCAGCAGCTCATGGACTAGCGGGGGCCAAGAGACCCAGTACTTC. It codes for CASSSWTSGGQETQYF. The full variable domain, rest sourced from reference TRBV14 and TRBJ2-5, is EAGVTQFPSHSVIEKGQTVTLRCDPISGHDNLYWYRRVMGKEIKFLLHFVKESKQDESGMPNNRFLAERTGGTYSTLKVQPAELEDSGVYFCASSSWTSGGQETQYFGPGTRLLVL.

This clonotype showed up just once. This chain joins TRBV10-3 and TRBJ1-6; 8 nucleotides match TRBD1. The germline V gene encodes CDR1 ENHRY and CDR2 SYGVKD. The V segment lost 7 bases and the J segment 4 bases; nucleotides outside the gene matches: 3. The CDR3 totals 14 residues. DNA for the CDR3: TGTGCCATCACGGGACAGGATTATAATTCACCCCTCCACTTT. It yields the protein CAITGQDYNSPLHF.

This clonotype was seen at least ten times. The CDR3 bases are TGCGCCAGCAGCTTGGTTCCGGGGGCGAACACTGAAGCTTTCTTT. It is translated as CASSLVPGANTEAFF. The chain joins TRBV5-1 to TRBJ1-1, with TRBD1 as a possible D gene (6 bases). The CDR3 covers 15 residues. Germline V gene data show CDR1 as SGHRS and CDR2 as YFSETQ. V lost 0 bases, J lost 1 base, and 10 bases lay in between.

Regarding this clonotype: Compared with germline, one end of the junction differs, possibly owing to a read error. The J gene is TRBJ2-1, the V gene TRBV4-3, with no clear D. Germline lookup yields CDR1 LGHNA and CDR2 YSLEER. The CDR3 sequence is 11 residues long. The CDR3 coding sequence is TGCGCCAGCAGCCAATCCGGGCCTCGGATCTTC. Translated, it gives CASSQSGPRIF.

This clonotype was counted many times. The chain uses TRBV6-2 or TRBV6-3 and TRBJ2-5; TRBD2 matches 11 bases. The CDR3 has 16 residues. V shed 6 bases, J shed 4 bases, and the junction held 10 bases outside the gene matches. The germline V gene encodes CDR1 MNHEY and CDR2 SVGEGT. The CDR3 DNA is TGTGCCAGCAGACTAGCGGGGGAGCCACGCCGAGAGACCCAGTACTTC. Its protein product is CASRLAGEPRRETQYF.

J is TRBJ2-2 and V is TRBV3-1; D not certain. The CDR3 length is 14 residues. Trimming stripped 2 bases from V and 4 bases from J, with 8 bases between. The V gene's germline CDR1 is LGHDT and CDR2 YNNKEL (reference sequence). Here the CDR3 reads CASSQTRPTGELFF. The CDR3 bases are TGTGCCAGCAGCCAAACCAGACCCACCGGGGAGCTGTTTTTT.

This clonotype occurred many times. V and J are TRBV5-6 and TRBJ2-6; possible D gene TRBD2, 5 bases. Germline CDR1 reads SGHDT; CDR2 reads YYEEEE. This CDR3 has 15 residues. The germline V and J ends were trimmed by 0 bases and 2 bases, with 6 bases remaining between them. CDR3 sequence (DNA): TGTGCCAGCAGCTTGGGAGGGCCTGGGGCCAACGTCCTGACTTTC. It translates to CASSLGGPGANVLTF.

This clonotype has only a few counts. The gene calls are TRBV19 and TRBJ2-1; no reliable D call. This CDR3 region has 18 residues. Germline CDR1 reads LNHDA; CDR2 reads SQIVND (reference sequence). Trimming cost V 0 bases and J 3 bases, with 18 bases left between them. CDR3 sequence: CASSIDLLKQKNYNEQFF. The CDR3 DNA reads as TGTGCCAGTAGTATAGATCTTCTGAAACAGAAAAACTACAATGAGCAGTTCTTC.

This clonotype came up a few times. The chain combines TRBV5-1 with TRBJ2-5; 7 positions match TRBD2. Germline CDR1 is SGHRS and CDR2 is YFSETQ. Trimming removed 4 bases from V and 3 bases from J; junction bases left unmatched: 3. The CDR3 totals 13 residues. The CDR3 nucleotides are TGCGCCAGCAGCGGGGGAGGGGAAGAGACCCAGTACTTC. The encoded protein is CASSGGGEETQYF.

This clonotype was detected a few times. This rearrangement joins TRBV5-1 to TRBJ2-3; D perhaps matches TRBD2 (5 bases). The CDR3 contains 13 residues. V was shortened by 5 bases and J by 2 bases, with 9 bases between the two germline ends. Germline V gene lookup returns CDR1 SGHRS and CDR2 YFSETQ. The CDR3 nucleotides read TGCGCCAGCAGTCAAGACTACACAGATACGCAGTATTTT. Translated, it gives CASSQDYTDTQYF.

V is TRBV6-2 or TRBV6-3 and J is TRBJ1-5; TRBD1 might be the D (6 bases). The CDR3 loop spans 15 amino acids. Germline V gene lookup returns CDR1 MNHEY and CDR2 SVGEGT. V was cut by 6 bases and J by 5 bases, with 17 bases left in between. The CDR3 DNA follows: TGTGCCAGCAGACCCCCGGCGGGGGCGTATCAGCCCCAGCATTTT. Translating it yields CASRPPAGAYQPQHF.

The rearrangement joins TRBV20-1 to TRBJ2-3; TRBD1 might be the D (5 bases). Deletions cut 6 bases from V and 3 bases from J, with 10 bases between. The CDR3 has 12 amino acids. CDR1 is DFQATT and CDR2 is SNEGSKA in the germline V gene (reference sequence). CDR3 region: CSATDMTDTQYF. The DNA of the CDR3 is TGCAGTGCAACGGACATGACAGATACGCAGTATTTT.

The rearrangement uses TRBV30 and TRBJ1-1; D remains ambiguous. Germline V gives CDR1 GTSNPN, CDR2 SVGIG (reference sequence). The CDR3 contains 13 residues. V dropped 0 bases and J dropped 3 bases, with 8 bases sitting between them. The CDR3 region is CAWSVPGYTEAFF. CDR3 in DNA: TGTGCCTGGAGTGTTCCGGGGTACACTGAAGCTTTCTTT.

This CDR3 is CASSMTQNTEAFF. In DNA, the CDR3 is TGTGCCAGCAGCATGACACAGAACACTGAAGCTTTCTTT. The chain carries TRBV7-2 and TRBJ1-1; D is unclear. This CDR3 has 13 residues. V gave up 5 bases and J gave up 1 base, with 8 bases separating them. From germline, CDR1 is SGHTA and CDR2 FQGNSA.

This clonotype came up a few times. The CDR3 nucleotides read TGTGCCAGCAGTATTAGGGGACAGTTCAATGAGCAGTTCTTC. This sequence encodes CASSIRGQFNEQFF. The chain couples TRBV28 to TRBJ2-1; 7 nucleotides line up with TRBD1. V was clipped by 5 bases and J by 6 bases; unmatched bases: 7. Germline loops: CDR1 MDHEN, CDR2 SYDVKM. The length of the CDR3 is 14 residues. The variable domain in full, with the rest retrieved from reference TRBV28 and TRBJ2-1, is DVKVTQSSRYLVKRTGEKVFLECVQDMDHENMFWYRQDPGLGLRLIYFSYDVKMKEKGDIPEGYSVSREKKERFSLILESASTNQTSMYLCASSIRGQFNEQFFGPGTRLTVL.

Worth noting for this clonotype: Sequence at one end of the junction differs from germline and may be a read error. V and J are TRBV19 and TRBJ2-5, with unresolved D. The CDR3 sequence is 11 residues long. The germline gives CDR1 LNHDA, CDR2 SQIVND (reference sequence). CDR3 amino acids: CTSSIRETQYF. CDR3 in DNA: TGTACCAGTAGTATCAGAGAGACCCAGTACTTC.

This chain connects TRBV5-1 to TRBJ2-1, with D possibly being TRBD2 (5 bases). The germline V gene has CDR1 SGHRS and CDR2 YFSETQ. This CDR3 is 14 amino acids long. V lost 2 bases, J lost 8 bases, and 14 bases lay in between. The CDR3 protein is CASSLGASLDEQFF. The CDR3 DNA sequence: TGCGCCAGCAGCTTAGGAGCTAGCTTGGATGAGCAGTTCTTC.

The chain joins TRBV29-1 to TRBJ1-2; perhaps TRBD1 as D (5 bases). V was pared by 0 bases and J by 4 bases, with 12 bases between. This CDR3 has 14 residues. CDR1 is SQVTM, CDR2 ANQGSEA, per germline. DNA for the CDR3: TGCAGCGTTGAAGAGGCTCAGGGTGCCTATGGCTACACCTTC. Protein sequence: CSVEEAQGAYGYTF.

This chain links TRBV6-2 or TRBV6-3 with TRBJ2-2; 8 positions agree with TRBD2. J lost 0 bases, V lost 6 bases, and 6 bases had no gene match. Germline CDR1 is MNHEY and CDR2 is SVGEGT. This CDR3 contains 16 residues. CDR3 amino acids: CASRFLGGANTGELFF. In DNA form, the CDR3 reads TGTGCCAGCAGATTTCTCGGGGGGGCGAACACCGGGGAGCTGTTTTTT.

This clonotype was detected ten times or more. The chain couples TRBV6-5 to TRBJ2-2; D might be TRBD1 (6 bases). V was cut by 0 bases and J by 0 bases, with 17 bases left in between. The CDR3 has 19 amino acids. The germline V gene encodes CDR1 MNHEY and CDR2 SVGAGI. CDR3 residues: CASSYSIPGTHANTGELFF. The DNA of the CDR3 is TGTGCCAGCAGTTACTCCATCCCCGGGACACACGCGAACACCGGGGAGCTGTTTTTT.

The chain links TRBV5-1 to TRBJ2-1; 7 nucleotides match TRBD1. Germline V lookup: CDR1 SGHRS, CDR2 YFSETQ. This CDR3 has 17 amino acids. The V gene end was trimmed by 3 bases and the J gene end by 2 bases; junction bases not matched to a gene: 11. CDR3: CASSSRNRDSPYNEQFF. The CDR3 bases are TGCGCCAGCAGCTCCCGAAACCGGGACAGTCCCTACAATGAGCAGTTCTTC.

The sample holds many counts of this clonotype. This chain connects TRBV14 to TRBJ1-2, with 7 bases matching TRBD1. The ends lost 1 base at V and 4 bases at J; junction bases unmatched: 9. Germline V gives CDR1 SGHDN, CDR2 FVKESK. The CDR3 is 16 residues long. Here the CDR3 DNA reads TGTGCCAGCAGCCAAGTATCTCCGACAGGGAGCTATGGCTACACCTTC. It is translated as CASSQVSPTGSYGYTF.